Given below is one T cell receptor (beta chain) in context. Its antigen is currently unknown. Germline V CDR1 and CDR2: MNHEY, SMNVEV (reference sequence). The CDR3 is 11 residues long. With 8 bases removed from V and 8 bases from J, the gap between germline ends came to 12 bases. This sample was taken from a study of T cell repertoires in cytomegalovirus infection. The study, taken as a whole, reports: People with CMV and the relevant HLA were identified by cumulative public TCR beta family frequency. Ex vivo responses were dominated by HLA-C-restricted CMV-specific TCR beta clonotypes.

Each CDR3 protein is one row after TCRdb ran MiXCR on the reads. The sample yields some 940,000 distinct CDR3 sequences, roughly a third seen once. The receptor was isolated from a human donor in good health (CMV status not recorded). Some clones in this sample may be carry-over from other donors' samples. The chain recombines TRBV27 with TRBJ1-2; maybe TRBD1 (5 bases). The input for sequencing was cultured CD8+ T cells from PBMCs, taken from culture after CMV antigen stimulation. CDR3 sequence reads: CASGTAGGYTF. CDR3 in DNA: TGTGCCAGCGGGACGGCTGGAGGCTACACCTTC.